The 17 T cell receptor beta chains given below trace back to one sample, sequenced in a study of beta chain features in type 1 diabetes. Notes on the study in general: The study found moderately but significantly shorter TCRB CDR3s in all four CD4+ subsets of Type 1 diabetes patients.

The antigens these receptors bind are not known. Expressed TCRB transcripts got sequenced, as all isolated RNA was reverse transcribed. The protocol was immunoSEQ multiplex PCR, while the TCRdb copy is restricted to in-frame clones and leaves out a portion. The table records around 160,000 clones, about 10% of them present only once. Sequenced sample: central memory CD4+ T cells from blood. All receptors derive from a woman aged 25 to 39 with type 1 diabetes.

This clone was counted between two and nine times. The genes are TRBV7-3 and TRBJ1-2; D is possibly TRBD1 (6 bases). Trimming stripped 1 base from V and 6 bases from J, with 15 bases between. CDR3 length equals 15 residues. CDR1 is SGHTA, CDR2 FQGTGA, per germline. Here the CDR3 reads CASSLNPGAGNGYTF. For the CDR3, the DNA is TGTGCCAGCAGCTTAAATCCAGGGGCAGGGAATGGCTACACCTTC.

The chain combines TRBV30 with TRBJ1-2, with 10 bases lining up with TRBD1. CDR3 size: 13 residues. The ends lost 1 base at V and 5 bases at J; junction bases unmatched: 1. CDR1 and CDR2 (germline): GTSNPN, SVGIG (reference sequence). The CDR3 coding sequence is TGTGCCTGGAGTGGGGGACAGGGGTATGGCTACACCTTC. Protein: CAWSGGQGYGYTF.

This clone turned up a few times. This sequence joins TRBV7-3 and TRBJ2-7, with a tentative D call TRBD2 (6 bases). CDR3 length: 13 residues. Per the germline V gene, CDR1 is SGHTA and CDR2 is FQGTGA. V was trimmed by 3 bases and J by 6 bases, leaving 12 bases between them. The chain's CDR3 is CASSFNQGGEQYF. The CDR3 DNA follows: TGTGCCAGCAGCTTCAATCAGGGAGGCGAGCAGTACTTC.

In this sample, this clone turned up a few times. One end of the junction does not line up with germline, which may come from a read error. The V gene is TRBV7-7, the J gene TRBJ2-5; 8 nucleotides match TRBD2. Germline CDR1 is SSHAT and CDR2 is FNYEAQ (reference sequence). This CDR3 comprises 16 residues. The CDR3 loop is CASSRDPSAGVETQYF. The CDR3 nucleotides read TGTGCTAGCAGCCGCGACCCTTCAGCGGGAGTGGAGACCCAGTACTTC.

In its sample, this clone was seen a few times. The chain combines TRBV10-3 with TRBJ2-5; the match to TRBD2 covers 7 bases. CDR1 ENHRY and CDR2 SYGVKD come from the germline V gene. J gave up 0 bases and V 8 bases, and 9 bases lay outside the gene matches. This CDR3 is 15 amino acids long. The CDR3: CAIAHTSAYQETQYF. The CDR3 nucleotides are TGTGCCATCGCCCACACTAGCGCCTACCAAGAGACCCAGTACTTC.

This chain joins TRBV28 and TRBJ2-3; 9 positions match TRBD1. The CDR3 covers 15 residues. The trim removed 5 bases at V and 5 bases at J, leaving 8 bases unmatched. Germline CDR1 and CDR2: MDHEN and SYDVKM. In DNA, the CDR3 is TGTGCCAGCAGTACTACAGGGGGCGGCGAAGATACGCAGTATTTT. Protein product: CASSTTGGGEDTQYF.

This clone was found a few times. This chain links TRBV9 with TRBJ2-3; the match to TRBD2 covers 8 bases. Per germline, CDR1 SGDLS and CDR2 YYNGEE. V dropped 3 bases and J dropped 2; count of bases not matched to a gene: 5. The CDR3 contains 15 residues. The CDR3: CASSGAGELTDTQYF. In DNA form, the CDR3 reads TGTGCCAGCAGCGGAGCGGGAGAGCTCACAGATACGCAGTATTTT.

V gene TRBV15 combines with J gene TRBJ2-6, with a weak D call TRBD2 (5 bases). Looked up from germline, CDR1 is LNHNV and CDR2 is YYDKDF (reference sequence). Trimming pared 0 bases from V and 4 bases from J, leaving 13 bases between. The CDR3 is 17 residues long. Here the CDR3 reads CATSRDLVGVGANVLTF. The CDR3 DNA sequence: TGTGCCACCAGCAGAGATCTTGTCGGGGTCGGGGCCAACGTCCTGACTTTC.

The J gene is TRBJ2-4, the V gene TRBV28; 9 positions agree with TRBD1. V shed 5 bases, J shed 2 bases, and the junction held 16 bases outside the gene matches. The germline V gene encodes CDR1 MDHEN and CDR2 SYDVKM. This CDR3 comprises 19 residues. The CDR3 sequence is CASSPGTYGQGRTKNIQYF. The CDR3 coding sequence is TGTGCCAGCAGTCCAGGAACATACGGACAGGGGAGGACCAAAAACATTCAGTACTTC.

The chain recombines TRBV15 with TRBJ1-3; maybe TRBD1 (5 bases). Trimming pared 3 bases from V and 0 bases from J, leaving 6 bases between. The CDR3 spans 14 residues. CDR1 and CDR2 from the germline V gene are LNHNV and YYDKDF (reference sequence). CDR3 in DNA: TGTGCCACCAGCAGGACAGTCTCTGGAAACACCATATATTTT. It codes for CATSRTVSGNTIYF.

This clone was counted between two and nine times. This chain links TRBV4-1 with TRBJ1-1; D gene unclear. Between the trimmed V and J ends, which lost 1 base and 11 bases, there was a span of 11 bases. The germline V gene has CDR1 MGHRA and CDR2 YSYEKL. The CDR3 totals 12 residues. The chain's CDR3 is CASSQGRAGAFF. CDR3 DNA sequence: TGCGCCAGCAGCCAAGGACGTGCGGGGGCTTTCTTT.

This clone occurred a few times. The genes are TRBV4-2 and TRBJ2-1; 11 nucleotides agree with TRBD2. With V trimmed by 3 bases and J by 0 bases, 1 base remained unmatched. CDR3 length: 16 amino acids. Germline V gene sequence: CDR1 LGHNA, CDR2 YNFKEQ. For the CDR3, the DNA is TGTGCCAGCAGCCAGACTAGCGGGGACTCCTACAATGAGCAGTTCTTC. Translation gives CASSQTSGDSYNEQFF.

In its sample, this clone was seen a few times. The gene calls are TRBV18 and TRBJ2-1; tentative D call: TRBD2 (7 bases). The CDR3 extends over 14 amino acids. The germline V gene encodes CDR1 KGHSH and CDR2 LQKENI. Trimming took 8 bases from V and 5 from J, leaving 16 bases between them. CDR3 bases: TGTGCCAGCGGGGGCGGGAGCCAGGACAATGAGCAGTTCTTC. Protein product: CASGGGSQDNEQFF.

The chain combines TRBV28 with TRBJ1-1; a weak D match, TRBD1 (5 bases). Germline V gene lookup returns CDR1 MDHEN and CDR2 SYDVKM. Trimming cost V 5 bases and J 4 bases, with 14 bases left between them. This CDR3 is built from 14 residues. CDR3 nucleotides: TGTGCCAGCAGTCCAGCGCGGAGGGGCACTGAAGCTTTCTTT. It encodes CASSPARRGTEAFF.

The CDR3 bases are TGTGCCAGCAGCGCAAAATCGACAGGTTGGCAGTACTTC. Its protein product is CASSAKSTGWQYF. This sequence joins TRBV9 and TRBJ2-7, with D possibly matching TRBD1 (6 bases). V lost 3 bases and J lost 9, with 16 bases in between. The CDR3 consists of 13 residues. Per the germline V gene, CDR1 is SGDLS and CDR2 is YYNGEE.

This clone was counted only a few times. CDR3 protein: CAWRSSGRPVDTQYF. As DNA, the CDR3 is TGTGCCTGGAGATCTAGCGGGAGGCCCGTGGATACGCAGTATTTT. V usage is TRBV30 and J usage is TRBJ2-3; 11 bases are a match to TRBD2. This CDR3 has 15 residues. The V segment lost 3 bases and the J segment 6 bases; nucleotides outside the gene matches: 8. Germline assignment: CDR1 GTSNPN and CDR2 SVGIG (reference sequence). Based on the CDR3 plus reference TRBV30 and TRBJ2-3, the full variable domain is SQTIHQWPATLVQPVGSPLSLECTVEGTSNPNLYWYRQAAGRGLQLLFYSVGIGQISSEVPQNLSASRPQDRQFILSSKKLLLSDSGFYLCAWRSSGRPVDTQYFGPGTRLTVL.

The chain couples TRBV28 to TRBJ2-5; 9 bases agree with TRBD2. This CDR3 has 14 amino acids. The germline V gene encodes CDR1 MDHEN and CDR2 SYDVKM. After removal of 6 bases from V and 4 bases from J, the junction contained 6 bases not matched to a gene. The CDR3 region is CASSPPSGIETQYF. DNA for the CDR3: TGTGCCAGCAGCCCACCTAGCGGGATAGAGACCCAGTACTTC.